This TCR beta chain was captured by sequencing in a study of vaccination and CD4 T cells after COVID-19. On this clonotype: The antigen is undetermined.

CD4+ T cells that had been cultured provided DNA sequenced with the Oncomine TCR Beta short-read assay. TCRdb reprocessed the PCR reads via MiXCR and lists one record per CDR3 protein. The table shows some 11,000 distinct CDR3 sequences, with 73% occurring only once. Treatment specified: roughly ten-day PBMC culture with coronavirus spike peptide pools or control peptides (ViraFEST assay). This TCR was sampled from a human donor who had recovered from COVID-19. The sequencing input was CD4+ T cells from blood, cultured in vitro.

CDR3 sequence (DNA): TGCAGTGCCCGGTGGGGAAATAGCAATCAGCCCCAGCATTTT. Its protein product is CSARWGNSNQPQHF. The genes are TRBV20-1 and TRBJ1-5; no firm D call. Germline-derived CDR1 and CDR2 are DFQATT and SNEGSKA (reference sequence). The CDR3 is made up of 14 amino acids. Trimming pared 6 bases from V and 0 bases from J, leaving 12 bases between.